A selection of T cell receptor beta chains follows, all from one sample in a study of shared clonotypes between healthy human individuals. The repertoire was sequenced with immunoSEQ multiplex PCR; TCRdb's copy has only in-frame clones and lacks some. This repertoire shows about 120,000 clones, around 73% found once; its top ten account for 20% to 25%. Input material: memory CD8+ T cells sorted from blood. Source of these receptors: a woman in her twenties or thirties in good health. Both conserved end residues are part of each CDR3. D genes are given only for firm matches. Rows give clone size only sometimes, using once, few, many, or a class for an expanded clone.

clone_size	v_call	j_call	d_call	cdr3_aa	cdr3_nt
.	TRBV6-5	TRBJ2-1	.	CASSYGQLADEQFF	TGTGCCAGCAGTTACGGACAGCTGGCCGATGAGCAGTTCTTC
.	TRBV2	TRBJ1-1	.	CATRRGSAFF	TGTGCCACCCGAAGGGGTTCAGCTTTCTTT
.	TRBV15	TRBJ2-1	.	CATSRDQFIRHYNEQFF	TGTGCCACCAGCAGAGATCAGTTCATCCGTCACTACAATGAGCAGTTCTTC
many	TRBV11-2	TRBJ2-3	TRBD2	CASSFGAGGPVDTQYF	TGTGCCAGCAGCTTTGGGGCGGGAGGGCCGGTAGATACGCAGTATTTT
.	TRBV5-1	TRBJ2-1	.	CASSLARTEAYNEQFF	TGCGCCAGCAGCTTGGCCCGGACTGAAGCCTACAATGAGCAGTTCTTC
many	TRBV25-1	TRBJ2-7	.	CASSEEGNYEQYF	TGTGCCAGCAGTGAAGAGGGCAACTACGAGCAGTACTTC
.	TRBV5-6	TRBJ2-7	TRBD2	CASSVLAGHSYEQYF	TGTGCCAGCAGCGTGCTAGCGGGGCACTCCTACGAGCAGTACTTC
.	TRBV5-1	TRBJ2-5	.	CASSVGSGETQYF	TGCGCCAGCAGCGTCGGTAGCGGAGAGACCCAGTACTTC
.	TRBV5-1	TRBJ1-5	.	CASSQDSSNQPQHF	TGCGCCAGCAGCCAGGACAGTAGCAATCAGCCCCAGCATTTT
.	TRBV9	TRBJ2-1	TRBD2	CASSVGAGEEQFF	TGTGCCAGCAGCGTAGGGGCGGGAGAGGAGCAGTTCTTC
few	TRBV18	TRBJ2-7	.	CASSPCTSCFYEQYF	TGTGCCAGCTCACCATGCACTAGCTGCTTTTACGAGCAGTACTTC
.	TRBV6-4	TRBJ2-2	.	CASSDSMGTGELFF	TGTGCCAGCAGTGACTCGATGGGGACCGGGGAGCTGTTTTTT
.	TRBV6-5	TRBJ2-7	TRBD1	CASSFSGGYEQYF	TGTGCCAGCAGTTTCTCAGGGGGTTACGAGCAGTACTTC
.	TRBV13	TRBJ2-1	.	CASSPHYADEQFF	TGTGCCAGCAGCCCCCACTACGCCGATGAGCAGTTCTTC
.	TRBV6-4	TRBJ2-3	TRBD2	CASSDEAGGPDTQYF	TGTGCCAGCAGTGACGAGGCGGGAGGGCCAGATACGCAGTATTTT
once	TRBV6-5	TRBJ2-7	.	CASSYSVSLAYEQYF	TGTGCCAGCAGTTACTCGGTCTCCCTCGCCTACGAGCAGTACTTC
.	TRBV7-8	TRBJ1-5	.	CASSDRGGADFNQPQHF	TGTGCCAGCAGCGACCGCGGCGGGGCAGACTTCAATCAGCCCCAGCATTTT
many	TRBV19	TRBJ1-5	.	CASTGGGLWQPQHF	TGTGCCAGTACCGGAGGGGGACTGTGGCAGCCCCAGCATTTT
.	TRBV25-1	TRBJ2-3	TRBD1	CASSELGRDRSTDTQYF	TGTGCCAGCAGTGAACTTGGCCGGGACAGAAGCACAGATACGCAGTATTTT
.	TRBV5-1	TRBJ2-5	.	CASSLEATFGAQYF	TGCGCCAGCAGCTTGGAGGCGACCTTCGGGGCCCAGTACTTC